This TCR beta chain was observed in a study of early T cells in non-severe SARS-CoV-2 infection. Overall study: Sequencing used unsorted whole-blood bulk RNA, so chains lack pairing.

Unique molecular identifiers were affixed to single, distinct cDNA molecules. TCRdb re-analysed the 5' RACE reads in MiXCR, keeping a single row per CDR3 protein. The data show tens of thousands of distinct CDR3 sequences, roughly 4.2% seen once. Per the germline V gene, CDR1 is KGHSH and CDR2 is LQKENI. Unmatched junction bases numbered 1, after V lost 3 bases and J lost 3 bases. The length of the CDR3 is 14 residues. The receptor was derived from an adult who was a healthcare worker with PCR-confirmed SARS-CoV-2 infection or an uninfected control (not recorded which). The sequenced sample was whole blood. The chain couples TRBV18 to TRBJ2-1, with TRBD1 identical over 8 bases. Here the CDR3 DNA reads TGTGCCAGCTCACCCGGGACAGGCTACAATGAGCAGTTCTTC. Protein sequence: CASSPGTGYNEQFF.